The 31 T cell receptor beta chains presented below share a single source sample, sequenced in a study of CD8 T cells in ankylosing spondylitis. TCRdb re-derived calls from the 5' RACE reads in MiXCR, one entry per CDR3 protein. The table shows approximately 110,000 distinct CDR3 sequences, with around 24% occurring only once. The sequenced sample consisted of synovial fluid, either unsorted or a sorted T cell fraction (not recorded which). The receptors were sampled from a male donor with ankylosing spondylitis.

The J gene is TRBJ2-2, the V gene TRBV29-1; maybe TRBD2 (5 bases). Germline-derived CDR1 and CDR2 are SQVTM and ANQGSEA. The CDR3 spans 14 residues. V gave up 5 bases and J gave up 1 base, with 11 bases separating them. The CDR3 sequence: CSVLLAGNTGELFF. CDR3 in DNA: TGCAGCGTTCTCTTGGCGGGGAACACCGGGGAGCTGTTTTTT.

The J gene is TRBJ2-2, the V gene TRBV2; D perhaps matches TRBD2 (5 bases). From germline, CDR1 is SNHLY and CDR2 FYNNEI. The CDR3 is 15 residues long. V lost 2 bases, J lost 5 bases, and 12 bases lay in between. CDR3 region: CASSELGGSTGELFF. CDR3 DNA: TGTGCCAGCAGTGAACTCGGAGGATCGACCGGGGAGCTGTTTTTT.

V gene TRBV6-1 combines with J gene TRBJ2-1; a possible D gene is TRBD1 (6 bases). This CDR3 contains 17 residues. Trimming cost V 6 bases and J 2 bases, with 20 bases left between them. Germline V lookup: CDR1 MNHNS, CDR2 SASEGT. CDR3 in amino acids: CASSPYVGAVTYNEQFF. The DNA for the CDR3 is TGTGCCAGCAGCCCCTATGTGGGGGCAGTGACCTACAATGAGCAGTTCTTC.

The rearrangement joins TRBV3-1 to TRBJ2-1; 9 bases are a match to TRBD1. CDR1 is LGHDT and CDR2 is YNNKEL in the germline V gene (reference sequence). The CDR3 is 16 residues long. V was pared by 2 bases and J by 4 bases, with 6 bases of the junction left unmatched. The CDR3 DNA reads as TGTGCCAGCAGCCAAACTGCGGGACAGGGATACAATGAGCAGTTCTTC. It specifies CASSQTAGQGYNEQFF.

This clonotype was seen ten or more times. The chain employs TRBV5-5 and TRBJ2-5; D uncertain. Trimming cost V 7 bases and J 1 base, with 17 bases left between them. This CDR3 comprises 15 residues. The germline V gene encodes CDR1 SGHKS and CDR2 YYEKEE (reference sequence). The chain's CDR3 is CASQLPGRSQETQYF. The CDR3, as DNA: TGTGCCAGCCAGCTTCCCGGCAGGTCCCAAGAGACCCAGTACTTC. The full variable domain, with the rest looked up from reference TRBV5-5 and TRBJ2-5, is DAGVTQSPTHLIKTRGQQVTLRCSPISGHKSVSWYQQVLGQGPQFIFQYYEKEERGRGNFPDRFSARQFPNYSSELNVNALLLGDSALYLCASQLPGRSQETQYFGPGTRLLVL.

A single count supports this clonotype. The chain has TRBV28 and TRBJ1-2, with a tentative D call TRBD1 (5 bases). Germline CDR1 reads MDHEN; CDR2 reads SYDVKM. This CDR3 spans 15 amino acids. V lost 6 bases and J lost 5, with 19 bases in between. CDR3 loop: CASSPTGTIRYGYTF. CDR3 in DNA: TGTGCCAGCAGCCCCACCGGGACGATCCGATATGGCTACACCTTC.

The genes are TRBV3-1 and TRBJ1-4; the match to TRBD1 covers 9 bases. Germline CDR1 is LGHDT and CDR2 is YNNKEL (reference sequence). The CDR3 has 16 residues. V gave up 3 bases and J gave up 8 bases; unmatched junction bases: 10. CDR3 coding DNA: TGTGCCAGCAGCCATACTGCCGGGACAGGGAGGGAAAAACTGTTTTTT. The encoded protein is CASSHTAGTGREKLFF. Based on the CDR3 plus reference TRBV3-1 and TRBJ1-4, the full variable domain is DTAVSQTPKYLVTQMGNDKSIKCEQNLGHDTMYWYKQDSKKFLKIMFSYNNKELIINETVPNRFSPKSPDKAHLNLHINSLELGDSAVYFCASSHTAGTGREKLFFGSGTQLSVL.

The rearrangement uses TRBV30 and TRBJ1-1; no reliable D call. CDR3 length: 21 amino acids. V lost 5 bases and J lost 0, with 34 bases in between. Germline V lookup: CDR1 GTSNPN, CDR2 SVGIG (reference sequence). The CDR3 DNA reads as TGTGCCTGGGGTAGAGCAGACTGTGGCTTTACCTCGGCGTTCGTGAACACTGAAGCTTTCTTT. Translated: CAWGRADCGFTSAFVNTEAFF.

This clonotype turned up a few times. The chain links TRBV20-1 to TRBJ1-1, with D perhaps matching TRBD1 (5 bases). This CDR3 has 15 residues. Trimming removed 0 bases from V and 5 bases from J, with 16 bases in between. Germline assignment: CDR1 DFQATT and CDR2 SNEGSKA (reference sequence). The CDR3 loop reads CSARDRRGVGTEAFF. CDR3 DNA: TGCAGTGCTAGAGATCGGAGGGGAGTGGGGACTGAAGCTTTCTTT.

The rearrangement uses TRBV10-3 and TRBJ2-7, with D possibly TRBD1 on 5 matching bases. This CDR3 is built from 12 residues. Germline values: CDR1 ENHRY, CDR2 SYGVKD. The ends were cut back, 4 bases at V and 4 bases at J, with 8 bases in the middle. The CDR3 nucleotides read TGTGCCATCAGTGGAGACAGATACGAGCAGTACGTC. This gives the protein CAISGDRYEQYV.

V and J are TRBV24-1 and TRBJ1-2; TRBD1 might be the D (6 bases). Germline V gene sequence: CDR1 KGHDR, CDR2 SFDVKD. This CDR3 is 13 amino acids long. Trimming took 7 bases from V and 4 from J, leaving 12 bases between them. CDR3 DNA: TGTGCCACCAGCGGCAGGGGAGCCTATGGCTACACCTTC. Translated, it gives CATSGRGAYGYTF.

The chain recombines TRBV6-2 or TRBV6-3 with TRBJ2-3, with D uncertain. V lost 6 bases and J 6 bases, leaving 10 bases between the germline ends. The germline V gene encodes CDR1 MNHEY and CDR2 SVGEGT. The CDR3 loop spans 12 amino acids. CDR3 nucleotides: TGTGCCAGCAGCCCAAACTTGGATACGCAGTATTTT. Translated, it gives CASSPNLDTQYF.

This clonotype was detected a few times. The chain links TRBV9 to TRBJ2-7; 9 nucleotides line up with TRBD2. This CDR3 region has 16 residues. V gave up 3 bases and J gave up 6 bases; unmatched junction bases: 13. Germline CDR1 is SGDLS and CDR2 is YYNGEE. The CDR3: CASSAGSWREGREQYF. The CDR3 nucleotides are TGTGCCAGCAGCGCCGGGTCTTGGCGGGAGGGCCGCGAGCAGTACTTC.

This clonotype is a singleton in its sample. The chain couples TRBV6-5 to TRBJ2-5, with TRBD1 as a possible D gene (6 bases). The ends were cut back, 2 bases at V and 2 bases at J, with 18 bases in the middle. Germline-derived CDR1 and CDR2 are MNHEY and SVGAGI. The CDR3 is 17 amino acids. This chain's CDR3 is CASSYNGQGWGQETQYF. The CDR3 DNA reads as TGTGCCAGCAGTTACAACGGGCAGGGGTGGGGACAAGAGACCCAGTACTTC.

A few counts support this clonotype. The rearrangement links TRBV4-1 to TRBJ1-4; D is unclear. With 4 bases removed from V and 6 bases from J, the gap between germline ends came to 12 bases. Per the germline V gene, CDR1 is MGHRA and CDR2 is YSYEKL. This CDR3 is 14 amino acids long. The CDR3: CASSRLGTDEKLFF. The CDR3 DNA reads TGCGCCAGCAGCCGTCTAGGTACGGATGAAAAACTGTTTTTT.

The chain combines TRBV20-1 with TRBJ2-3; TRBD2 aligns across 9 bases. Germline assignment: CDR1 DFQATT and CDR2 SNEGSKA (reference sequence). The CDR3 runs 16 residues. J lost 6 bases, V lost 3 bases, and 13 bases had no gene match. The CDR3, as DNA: TGCAGTGCTAGGGCGACTAGCGGAGGATGGGTCGATACGCAGTATTTT. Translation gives CSARATSGGWVDTQYF.

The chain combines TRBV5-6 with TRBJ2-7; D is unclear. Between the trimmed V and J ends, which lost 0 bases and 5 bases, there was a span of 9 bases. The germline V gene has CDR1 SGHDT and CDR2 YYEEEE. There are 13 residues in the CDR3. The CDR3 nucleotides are TGTGCCAGCAGCTTGGCGGACGTCCACGAGCAGTACTTC. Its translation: CASSLADVHEQYF.

CDR3 sequence (DNA): TGTGCCACCGGGGCGGGAGGGGCTCAAGAGACCCAGTACTTC. As protein: CATGAGGAQETQYF. The chain joins TRBV15 to TRBJ2-5, with 9 bases fitting TRBD2. CDR1 LNHNV and CDR2 YYDKDF come from the germline V gene (reference sequence). This CDR3 contains 14 residues. Trimming at V came to 8 bases and at J to 2 bases, leaving 6 bases not matched to a gene. The variable domain in full, with the rest retrieved from reference TRBV15 and TRBJ2-5, is DAMVIQNPRYQVTQFGKPVTLSCSQTLNHNVMYWYQQKSSQAPKLLFHYYDKDFNNEADTPDNFQSRRPNTSFCFLDIRSPGLGDTAMYLCATGAGGAQETQYFGPGTRLLVL.

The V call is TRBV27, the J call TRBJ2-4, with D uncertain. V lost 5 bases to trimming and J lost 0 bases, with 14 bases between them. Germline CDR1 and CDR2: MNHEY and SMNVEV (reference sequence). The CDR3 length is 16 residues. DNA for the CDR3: TGTGCCAGCAGTCCCCAGAACCTTCTAGCCAAAAACATTCAGTACTTC. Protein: CASSPQNLLAKNIQYF.

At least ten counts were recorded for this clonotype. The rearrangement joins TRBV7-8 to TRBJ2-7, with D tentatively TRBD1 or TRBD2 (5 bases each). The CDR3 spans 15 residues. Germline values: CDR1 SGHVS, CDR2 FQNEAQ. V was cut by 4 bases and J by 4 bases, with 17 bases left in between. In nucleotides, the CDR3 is TGTGCCAGCAGCTACTCCAGGGTAGGGGAGTACGAGCAGTACGTC. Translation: CASSYSRVGEYEQYV.

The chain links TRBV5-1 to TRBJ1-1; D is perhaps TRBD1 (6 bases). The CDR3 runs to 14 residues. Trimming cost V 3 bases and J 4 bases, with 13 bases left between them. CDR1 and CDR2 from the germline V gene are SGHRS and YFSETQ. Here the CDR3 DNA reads TGCGCCAGCAGCTCGGACAGAGGATTCACTGAAGCTTTCTTT. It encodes CASSSDRGFTEAFF. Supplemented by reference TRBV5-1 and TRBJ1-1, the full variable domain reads KAGVTQTPRYLIKTRGQQVTLSCSPISGHRSVSWYQQTPGQGLQFLFEYFSETQRNKGNFPGRFSGRQFSNSRSEMNVSTLELGDSALYLCASSSDRGFTEAFFGQGTRLTVV.

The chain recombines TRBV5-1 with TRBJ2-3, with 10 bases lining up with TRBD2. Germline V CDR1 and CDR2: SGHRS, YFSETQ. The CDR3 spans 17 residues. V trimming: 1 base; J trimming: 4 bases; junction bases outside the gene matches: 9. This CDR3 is CASSLRGLAGAPDTQYF. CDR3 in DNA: TGCGCCAGCAGCTTGCGAGGTCTAGCGGGAGCCCCAGATACGCAGTATTTT.

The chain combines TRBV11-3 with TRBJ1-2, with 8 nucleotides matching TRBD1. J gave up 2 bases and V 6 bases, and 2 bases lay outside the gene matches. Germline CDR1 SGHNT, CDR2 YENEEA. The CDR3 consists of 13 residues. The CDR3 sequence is CASRAGGNYGYTF. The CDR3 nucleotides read TGTGCCAGCAGAGCAGGGGGCAACTATGGCTACACCTTC. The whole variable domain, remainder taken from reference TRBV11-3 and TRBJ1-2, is EAGVVQSPRYKIIEKKQPVAFWCNPISGHNTLYWYLQNLGQGPELLIRYENEEAVDDSQLPKDRFSAERLKGVDSTLKIQPAELGDSAVYLCASRAGGNYGYTFGSGTRLTVV.

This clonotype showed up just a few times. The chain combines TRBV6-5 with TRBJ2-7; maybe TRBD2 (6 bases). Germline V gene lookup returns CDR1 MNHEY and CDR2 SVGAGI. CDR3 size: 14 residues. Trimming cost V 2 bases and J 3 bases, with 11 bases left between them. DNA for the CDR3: TGTGCCAGCAGTTACGGCGTCGGGGGCTACGAGCAGTACGTC. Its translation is CASSYGVGGYEQYV.

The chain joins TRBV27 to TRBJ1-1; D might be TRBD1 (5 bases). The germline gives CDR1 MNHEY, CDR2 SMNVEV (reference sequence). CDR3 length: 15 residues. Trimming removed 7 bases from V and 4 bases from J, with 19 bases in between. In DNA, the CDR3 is TGTGCCAGCACATCCTACCTCACAGGTCTCACTGAAGCTTTCTTT. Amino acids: CASTSYLTGLTEAFF.

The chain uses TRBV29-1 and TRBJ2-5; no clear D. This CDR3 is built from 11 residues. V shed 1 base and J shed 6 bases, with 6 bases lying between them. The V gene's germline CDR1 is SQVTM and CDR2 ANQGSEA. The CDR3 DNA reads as TGCAGCGTTGAAGGGCAAAAGACCCAGTACTTC. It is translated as CSVEGQKTQYF.

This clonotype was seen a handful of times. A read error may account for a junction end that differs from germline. Here the CDR3 reads CASSLRATGELFF. The CDR3 DNA is TGTGCCAGCAGCCTCAGGGCCACCGGGGAGCTGTTTTTT. The V call is TRBV5-1, the J call TRBJ2-2, with TRBD1 as a possible D gene (5 bases). Looked up from germline, CDR1 is SGHRS and CDR2 is YFSETQ. The CDR3 sequence is 13 residues long.

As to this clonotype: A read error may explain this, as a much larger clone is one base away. The CDR3 DNA is TGTGCCACCATTGATTCCGGGACAGGGTCCTACGAGCAGTACTTC. The encoded protein is CATIDSGTGSYEQYF. The V call is TRBV24-1, the J call TRBJ2-7; 9 bases agree with TRBD1. The CDR3 runs 15 residues. The germline CDR1 and CDR2 sequences are KGHDR and SFDVKD.

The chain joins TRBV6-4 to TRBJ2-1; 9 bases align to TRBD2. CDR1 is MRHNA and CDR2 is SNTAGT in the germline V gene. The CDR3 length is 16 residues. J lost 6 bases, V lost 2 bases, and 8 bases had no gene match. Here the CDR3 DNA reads TGTGCCAGCAGTGACCTTGGCGGGAGGGCCGCCAATGAGCAGTTCTTC. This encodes CASSDLGGRAANEQFF.

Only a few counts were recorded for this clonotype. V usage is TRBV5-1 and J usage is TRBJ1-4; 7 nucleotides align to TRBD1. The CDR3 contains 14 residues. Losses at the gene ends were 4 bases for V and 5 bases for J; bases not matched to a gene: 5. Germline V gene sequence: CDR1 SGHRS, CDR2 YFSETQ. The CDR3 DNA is TGCGCCAGCAGCGTGACAGGGCCGAATGAAAAACTGTTTTTT. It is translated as CASSVTGPNEKLFF. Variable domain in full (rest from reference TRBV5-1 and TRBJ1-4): KAGVTQTPRYLIKTRGQQVTLSCSPISGHRSVSWYQQTPGQGLQFLFEYFSETQRNKGNFPGRFSGRQFSNSRSEMNVSTLELGDSALYLCASSVTGPNEKLFFGSGTQLSVL.

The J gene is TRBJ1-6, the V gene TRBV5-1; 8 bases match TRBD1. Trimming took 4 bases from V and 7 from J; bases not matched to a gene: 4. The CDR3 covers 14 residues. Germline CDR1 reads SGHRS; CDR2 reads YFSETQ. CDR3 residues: CASSGGQENSPLHF. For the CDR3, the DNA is TGCGCCAGCAGCGGGGGACAGGAAAATTCACCCCTCCACTTT. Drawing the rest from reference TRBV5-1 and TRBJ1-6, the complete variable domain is KAGVTQTPRYLIKTRGQQVTLSCSPISGHRSVSWYQQTPGQGLQFLFEYFSETQRNKGNFPGRFSGRQFSNSRSEMNVSTLELGDSALYLCASSGGQENSPLHFGNGTRLTVT.